The source of this TCR beta chain is a study of PD-1 blockade in classical Hodgkin lymphoma. Germline values: CDR1 MGHRA, CDR2 YSYEKL. V dropped 0 bases and J dropped 3 bases, with 10 bases sitting between them. The CDR3 has 15 amino acids. The protocol was immunoSEQ multiplex PCR, while the TCRdb copy is restricted to in-frame clones and leaves out a portion. The sample contains roughly 36,000 clones, over 70% of which appear only once. The time point was: cycle 4 day 1 (C4D1), after 6 weeks of nivolumab. Brentuximab vedotin exposure varied, and every patient relapsed after autologous stem cell transplantation.

Material: peripheral blood mononuclear cells (PBMCs), obtained before the fourth cycle of nivolumab. The receptor was derived from a human donor with classical Hodgkin lymphoma. This sequence joins TRBV4-1 and TRBJ2-3; the D is unclear. CDR3 sequence reads: CASSQEYILTDTQYF. CDR3 bases: TGCGCCAGCAGCCAAGAGTACATTTTGACAGATACGCAGTATTTT.